This T cell receptor (beta chain) came from a study of T-cell memory formation after mild COVID-19. This clonotype was observed a few times. Antigen specificity is unknown. The study, taken as a whole, reports: Pre-infection memory contained some responding clones, which suggested that cross-reactive memory had joined.

TCRdb re-called the 5' RACE reads with MiXCR, one entry per CDR3 protein. Of about 290,000 distinct CDR3 sequences in the sample, 15% to 20% were seen once. Trimming removed 2 bases at V and 8 bases at J, with 27 bases between. CDR1 MNHEY and CDR2 SVGAGI come from the germline V gene. The CDR3 is 18 residues long. Sample: PBMCs or a T cell subset sorted from them (not recorded which). This receptor was obtained from a man aged 18 to 29 who had mild COVID-19 (a few samples of this study predate the infection). Cell type and time point are not known. The rearrangement links TRBV6-5 to TRBJ1-2; the D gene is possibly TRBD1 (5 bases). The CDR3 DNA is TGTGCCAGCAGTTACCAACTCCTGATAAATACAGGTTATGGAGGCTACACCTTC. Translated: CASSYQLLINTGYGGYTF.